A single sample is the source of the 10 T cell receptor beta chains below, sequenced in a study of human T cells and chemical hapten exposure (dated by TCRdb to about 2021). The meaning of the sample's time point label: patch test 2, 6 weeks after DPC sensitization. The treatment or condition label, as the study defines it: therapeutic diphenylcyclopropenone sensitization with weekly scalp DPC. To prepare the library, RACE was applied. Sequencing relied on a NextSeq 500. The public reads were run again by TCRdb, first through fastp at Q25 and then through MiXCR, and only productive beta chains were kept. Identical CDR3 proteins give one entry, which carries the most common genes and DNA. The sample has about 40,000 distinct CDR3 sequences on record, 3% to 3.5% of them singletons. The top ten hold about 6.2% of the sample. The sample consisted of whole blood, taken in connection with sensitization to the hapten diphenylcyclopropenone (DPC). These receptors originate from a man in his forties with alopecia areata. Some clones in this sample may be carry-over from other donors' samples.

This clonotype was detected many times. The chain couples TRBV5-1 to TRBJ2-3; the D call may be TRBD1 or TRBD2 (6 bases each). The CDR3 runs to 15 residues. Deletions cut 0 bases from V and 2 bases from J, with 10 bases between. Germline V gives CDR1 SGHRS, CDR2 YFSETQ. The CDR3 spells CASSLAGAYTDTQYF. CDR3 sequence (DNA): TGCGCCAGCAGCTTGGCGGGGGCCTACACAGATACGCAGTATTTT.

This clonotype has a handful of counts. V gene TRBV12-3 or TRBV12-4 combines with J gene TRBJ2-3, with D unclear. V lost 7 bases and J lost 2, with 13 bases in between. The CDR3 totals 14 residues. Written as DNA, the CDR3 is TGTGCCAGCAATACCGTCCCTCTCACAGATACGCAGTATTTT. The encoded protein is CASNTVPLTDTQYF.

This clonotype appeared many times. The germline gene is not matched at one end of the junction; a read error may be the cause. V and J are TRBV30 and TRBJ2-3, with D hard to call. The CDR3 spans 12 residues. CDR1 GTSNPN and CDR2 SVGIG come from the germline V gene (reference sequence). The CDR3 loop reads CAWSDFTRGIFF. Written as DNA, the CDR3 is TGTGCCTGGAGTGACTTCACCAGAGGCATCTTCTTT.

In regard to this clonotype: A clone one base away is much larger, so this may be a read error. The CDR3 carries no conserved terminal phenylalanine or tryptophan, so it likely arises from a read error. This chain links TRBV12-3 or TRBV12-4 with TRBJ1-5, with D possibly being TRBD1 (5 bases). V dropped 5 bases and J dropped 3 bases, with 11 bases sitting between them. The CDR3 spans 14 residues. The CDR3 nucleotides are TGTGCCAGCAGTGGCCGGGGGTACAATCAGCCCCAGCATTCT. It encodes CASSGRGYNQPQHS.

At least ten counts were recorded for this clonotype. The chain recombines TRBV18 with TRBJ1-1; TRBD1 might be the D (5 bases). The CDR3 is 15 residues long. The V end lost 4 bases, the J end lost 0 bases, and 12 bases lay between the germline ends. Germline assignment: CDR1 KGHSH and CDR2 LQKENI. CDR3 sequence: CASSQGSLMNTEAFF. In DNA form, the CDR3 reads TGTGCCAGCTCACAGGGGAGCCTCATGAACACTGAAGCTTTCTTT.

The CDR3 sequence is CASSELLRGTGELFF. In nucleotides, the CDR3 is TGTGCCAGTAGTGAACTACTTCGAGGCACCGGGGAGCTGTTTTTT. The rearrangement uses TRBV19 and TRBJ2-2; no definite D call. V lost 5 bases and J 4 bases, leaving 14 bases between the germline ends. This CDR3 comprises 15 residues. Germline V gene sequence: CDR1 LNHDA, CDR2 SQIVND (reference sequence). Full variable domain (missing parts from reference TRBV19 and TRBJ2-2): DGGITQSPKYLFRKEGQNVTLSCEQNLNHDAMYWYRQDPGQGLRLIYYSQIVNDFQKGDIAEGYSVSREKKESFPLTVTSAQKNPTAFYLCASSELLRGTGELFFGEGSRLTVL.

This clonotype occurred a few times. The J gene is TRBJ2-1, the V gene TRBV14; D might be TRBD1 (7 bases). The germline V gene encodes CDR1 SGHDN and CDR2 FVKESK. This CDR3 has 15 residues. V gave up 5 bases and J gave up 6 bases, with 17 bases separating them. The CDR3 DNA is TGTGCCAGCAGCTCCCAGGGGGGAGAGGGCAATGAGCAGTTCTTC. Residues: CASSSQGGEGNEQFF.

In this sample, this clonotype turned up many times. This sequence joins TRBV28 and TRBJ2-7, with 7 bases fitting TRBD2. The length of the CDR3 is 13 residues. After removal of 4 bases from V and 3 bases from J, the junction contained 3 bases not matched to a gene. The germline CDR1 and CDR2 sequences are MDHEN and SYDVKM. The DNA of the CDR3 is TGTGCCAGCAGTTGGGCGGGAGTCTACGAGCAGTACTTC. It encodes CASSWAGVYEQYF.

This clonotype was counted ten times or more. The chain uses TRBV7-9 and TRBJ2-4; 7 positions agree with TRBD1. The V segment lost 4 bases and the J segment 8 bases; nucleotides outside the gene matches: 8. Germline V gene sequence: CDR1 SEHNR, CDR2 FQNEAQ (reference sequence). The CDR3 spans 14 residues. CDR3 region: CASSSPGQRDIQYF. The CDR3 DNA sequence: TGTGCCAGCAGCTCACCGGGACAGAGAGACATTCAGTACTTC.

This clonotype was observed many times. The chain recombines TRBV5-6 with TRBJ1-1; no clear D gene. This CDR3 contains 13 residues. The V and J ends lost 4 bases and 5 bases respectively, with 12 bases between them. Germline V gene data show CDR1 as SGHDT and CDR2 as YYEEEE. CDR3 protein: CASSPFGATEAFF. In DNA, the CDR3 is TGTGCCAGCAGCCCTTTCGGAGCGACTGAAGCTTTCTTT.